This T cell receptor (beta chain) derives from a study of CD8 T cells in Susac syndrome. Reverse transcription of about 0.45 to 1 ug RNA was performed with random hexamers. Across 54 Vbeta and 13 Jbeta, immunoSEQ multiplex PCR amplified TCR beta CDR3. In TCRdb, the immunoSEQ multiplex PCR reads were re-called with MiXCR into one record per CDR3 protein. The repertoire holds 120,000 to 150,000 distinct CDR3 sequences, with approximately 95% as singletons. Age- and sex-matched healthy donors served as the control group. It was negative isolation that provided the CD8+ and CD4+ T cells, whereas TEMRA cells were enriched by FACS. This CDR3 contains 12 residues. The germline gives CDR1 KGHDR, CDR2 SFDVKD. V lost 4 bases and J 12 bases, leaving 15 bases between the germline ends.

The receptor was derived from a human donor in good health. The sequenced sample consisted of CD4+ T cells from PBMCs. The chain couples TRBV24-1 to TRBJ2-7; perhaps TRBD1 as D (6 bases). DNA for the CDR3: TGTGCCACCAGTGAGATGACAGGAAAGCTGTACTTC. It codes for CATSEMTGKLYF.